The 27 T cell receptor beta chains below were found in one sample sequenced in a study of molecular identifiers for immune sequencing clone quantification. TCRdb independently ran MiXCR on the PCR reads; one entry per CDR3 protein. Counted here are some 680,000 distinct CDR3 sequences, 25% occurring once; the ten biggest clones make up approximately 0.75%. The sequenced sample consisted of naive CD8+ T cells from blood, with Jurkat cell RNA spiked in. Subset of the sample: FACS-sorted CD8+CD4-CCR7+CD45RA+ naive T cells. These receptors all stem from a human donor in good health. Some libraries in this study had Jurkat cell RNA spiked in.

The chain has TRBV7-9 and TRBJ2-7; D remains ambiguous. The germline V gene has CDR1 SEHNR and CDR2 FQNEAQ (reference sequence). CDR3 size: 14 residues. V dropped 5 bases and J dropped 3 bases, with 14 bases sitting between them. This CDR3 is CASSGPSSLYEQYF. CDR3 in DNA: TGTGCCAGCAGCGGGCCCTCCAGCCTCTACGAGCAGTACTTC.

The rearrangement uses TRBV2 and TRBJ2-4; D not resolved. The germline CDR1 and CDR2 sequences are SNHLY and FYNNEI. This CDR3 has 15 residues. V gave up 2 bases and J gave up 5 bases, with 13 bases separating them. CDR3 in DNA: TGTGCCAGCAGTGAACTATGGGGTTCAGAAAACATTCAGTACTTC. It specifies CASSELWGSENIQYF.

This clonotype has only a few counts. The chain has TRBV7-9 and TRBJ1-2; D gene uncertain. The CDR3 is 15 residues long. Germline loops: CDR1 SEHNR, CDR2 FQNEAQ (reference sequence). V shed 5 bases and J shed 0 bases, with 13 bases lying between them. The CDR3 spells CASSPTVSANYGYTF. The CDR3 region has the DNA TGTGCCAGCAGCCCAACAGTGTCAGCTAACTATGGCTACACCTTC.

Turning to this clonotype: This may come from a read error, since a much larger clone is one base off. This chain uses TRBV30 with TRBJ2-3; D gene unclear. The V end was cut by 1 base, the J end by 0 bases, with 5 bases between. The germline CDR1 and CDR2 sequences are GTSNPN and SVGIG (reference sequence). The CDR3 has 13 residues. DNA of the CDR3: TGTGCCTGGAGTGCTGGAAGCACAGATACGCAGTATTTT. Translation: CAWSAGSTDTQYF.

In regard to this clonotype: Its ends do not fully match the called genes, so a read error is possible. The V and J genes are TRBV20-1 and TRBJ2-5, with 10 bases matching TRBD1. Germline-derived CDR1 and CDR2 are DFQATT and SNEGSKA (reference sequence). The CDR3 sequence is 15 residues long. The CDR3 DNA is TGCGGTGCCCCTATCGGGACAGGGGCGGGAGAGACCCAGTACTTC. Encoded protein: CGAPIGTGAGETQYF.

This clonotype was observed many times. The V gene is TRBV9, the J gene TRBJ2-7; no definite D call. This CDR3 comprises 15 residues. V was cut by 3 bases and J by 7 bases, with 20 bases left in between. Germline V gene lookup returns CDR1 SGDLS and CDR2 YYNGEE. CDR3 sequence (DNA): TGTGCCAGCAGCGGATCCGGAGACCCCTTGGGGGAGCAGTACTTC. Protein: CASSGSGDPLGEQYF.

The rearrangement uses TRBV15 and TRBJ2-7; either TRBD1 or TRBD2 may supply D (5 bases each). This CDR3 has 14 residues. Trimming stripped 8 bases from V and 4 bases from J, with 18 bases between. From germline, CDR1 is LNHNV and CDR2 YYDKDF (reference sequence). The CDR3 sequence: CATAPGTGRYEQYF. DNA for the CDR3: TGTGCCACCGCACCCGGGACGGGCCGATACGAGCAGTACTTC.

This clonotype occurred many times. The chain has TRBV7-8 and TRBJ1-1, with D uncertain. The germline gives CDR1 SGHVS, CDR2 FQNEAQ. CDR3 length: 14 amino acids. With 2 bases removed from V and 0 bases from J, the gap between germline ends came to 7 bases. The CDR3: CASSLKDLNTEAFF. In nucleotides, the CDR3 is TGTGCCAGCAGCTTAAAAGACCTGAACACTGAAGCTTTCTTT.

This clonotype was counted ten times or more. The chain couples TRBV7-9 to TRBJ1-5, with D unclear. The germline CDR1 and CDR2 sequences are SEHNR and FQNEAQ (reference sequence). CDR3 length: 15 amino acids. The V end was cut by 10 bases, the J end by 3 bases, with 19 bases between. CDR3 region: CATERWAEHNQPQHF. The CDR3 DNA sequence: TGTGCCACCGAGCGTTGGGCAGAACACAATCAGCCCCAGCATTTT.

Ten or more counts support this clonotype. This chain uses TRBV4-3 with TRBJ1-1; TRBD1 is a possible D gene (5 bases). Trimming took 0 bases from V and 0 from J, leaving 11 bases between them. The CDR3 contains 16 residues. CDR1 LGHNA and CDR2 YSLEER come from the germline V gene. The CDR3 sequence is CASSQETGRVNTEAFF. DNA for the CDR3: TGCGCCAGCAGCCAAGAAACTGGCAGGGTGAACACTGAAGCTTTCTTT.

Comments on this clonotype: At one boundary the junction diverges from the germline segment, which might be a read error. The V call is TRBV30, the J call TRBJ1-1; D possibly corresponds to TRBD1 (5 bases). The CDR3 is made up of 13 amino acids. Germline CDR1 GTSNPN, CDR2 SVGIG (reference sequence). The CDR3 is CAWSYVGTTEALF. In DNA form, the CDR3 reads TGTGCCTGGAGTTATGTTGGGACCACTGAAGCTCTCTTT.

Regarding this clonotype: This may be a read error, as it is one base from a much larger clone. V gene TRBV4-1 combines with J gene TRBJ2-7; tentative D call: TRBD2 (6 bases). The V and J ends lost 4 bases and 5 bases respectively, with 15 bases between them. Germline loops: CDR1 MGHRA, CDR2 YSYEKL. The CDR3 sequence is 14 residues long. The CDR3 nucleotides are TGCGCCAGCAGCCGAGATGAGGGGAGGAACGAGCAGTACTTC. This sequence encodes CASSRDEGRNEQYF.

With respect to this clonotype: This may stem from a read error, because a much larger clone lies one nucleotide away. The chain joins TRBV6-5 to TRBJ2-3; TRBD2 agrees at 9 bases. The germline V gene encodes CDR1 MNHEY and CDR2 SVGAGI. V was clipped by 2 bases and J by 4 bases; unmatched bases: 4. The CDR3 consists of 15 residues. CDR3 DNA: TGTGCCAGCAGTTACGCCAGCGGGGGGTCAGATACGCAGTATTTT. This gives the protein CASSYASGGSDTQYF.

The CDR3 sequence: CASSRQGLDTQYF. The CDR3 region has the DNA TGTGCCAGCAGCAGACAGGGGTTAGATACGCAGTATTTT. The J gene is TRBJ2-3, the V gene TRBV14; 8 nucleotides line up with TRBD1. The germline gives CDR1 SGHDN, CDR2 FVKESK. This CDR3 is 13 amino acids long. Germline trimming cut 5 bases from V and 5 bases from J; bases unmatched to any gene: 3.

This clonotype appeared a few times. The V call is TRBV6-1, the J call TRBJ2-5; the match to TRBD2 covers 10 bases. Per germline, CDR1 MNHNS and CDR2 SASEGT. Unmatched junction bases numbered 18, after V lost 2 bases and J lost 3 bases. The CDR3 consists of 20 residues. The CDR3 bases are TGTGCCAGCAGTGAATTTCTGGGGCTAGCGGGGGCCGGTTCCGAAGAGACCCAGTACTTC. Translating gives CASSEFLGLAGAGSEETQYF.

The V and J genes are TRBV11-1 and TRBJ2-3; TRBD2 matches at 12 bases. The CDR3 covers 16 residues. The germline V gene encodes CDR1 SGHAT and CDR2 FQDESV (reference sequence). Trimming removed 5 bases from V and 5 bases from J; junction bases left unmatched: 8. As DNA, the CDR3 is TGTGCCAGCAGCCTCCGACTAGCGGGAGTTTTAGATACGCAGTATTTT. Translation gives CASSLRLAGVLDTQYF.

This clonotype was detected a few times. Given the absence of the conserved phenylalanine or tryptophan at the CDR3 end, a read error is likely. The chain combines TRBV3-1 with TRBJ1-1; the D is unclear. This CDR3 has 15 amino acids. The V gene lost 1 base and the J gene lost 5 bases, with 14 bases spanning the gap. CDR1 is LGHDT and CDR2 is YNNKEL in the germline V gene (reference sequence). The DNA of the CDR3 is TGTGCCAGCAGCCAAGTAACAAGCCCGGGGACTGAAGCTTTCTCT. The encoded protein is CASSQVTSPGTEAFS.

This clonotype appeared many times. The genes are TRBV5-1 and TRBJ1-2; D is unclear. Germline CDR1 is SGHRS and CDR2 is YFSETQ. Trimming cost V 0 bases and J 4 bases, with 7 bases left between them. This CDR3 has 13 residues. The CDR3, as DNA: TGCGCCAGCAGCTTGGCGGCAGCCTATGGCTACACCTTC. Translation gives CASSLAAAYGYTF.

The chain employs TRBV6-2 or TRBV6-3 and TRBJ2-5; TRBD2 agrees at 14 bases. CDR3 length: 19 residues. Per the germline V gene, CDR1 is MNHEY and CDR2 is SVGEGT. V gave up 0 bases and J gave up 1 base; unmatched junction bases: 7. CDR3 in amino acids: CASSYSGLAGETPQETQYF. CDR3 sequence (DNA): TGTGCCAGCAGTTACTCGGGACTAGCGGGGGAGACACCCCAAGAGACCCAGTACTTC.

On this clonotype: It may be a read error: a sequence one base away is much more abundant. The gene calls are TRBV20-1 and TRBJ2-2; D call uncertain. Germline assignment: CDR1 DFQATT and CDR2 SNEGSKA (reference sequence). The CDR3 runs 17 residues. V was trimmed by 3 bases and J by 1 base, leaving 18 bases between them. The CDR3: CSARGIERLRNTGELFF. Written as DNA, the CDR3 is TGCAGTGCTAGGGGGATAGAGAGACTCCGGAACACCGGGGAGCTGTTTTTT.

The table lists this clonotype with many counts. The chain links TRBV27 to TRBJ2-5; unclear D gene. Germline assignment: CDR1 MNHEY and CDR2 SMNVEV (reference sequence). This CDR3 has 13 residues. V was shortened by 2 bases and J by 9 bases, with 13 bases between the two germline ends. CDR3 nucleotides: TGTGCCAGCAGTTTAGCTAGTAGGATGGCCCAGTACTTC. Translation gives CASSLASRMAQYF.

The genes are TRBV13 and TRBJ2-7, with TRBD1 as a possible D gene (5 bases). With 4 bases removed from V and 5 bases from J, the gap between germline ends came to 15 bases. This CDR3 is built from 14 residues. Germline CDR1 and CDR2: PRHDT and FYEKMQ (reference sequence). CDR3 in amino acids: CASSSHEWGDEQYF. CDR3 nucleotide sequence: TGTGCCAGCAGCTCCCACGAATGGGGCGACGAGCAGTACTTC.

This chain uses TRBV13 with TRBJ1-6, with D hard to call. Germline CDR1 PRHDT, CDR2 FYEKMQ (reference sequence). The V end lost 2 bases, the J end lost 3 bases, and 11 bases lay between the germline ends. The CDR3 is made up of 16 amino acids. The CDR3 DNA is TGTGCCAGCAGCTTAAGTACAGAGATCTATAATTCACCCCTCCACTTT. Protein: CASSLSTEIYNSPLHF.

Concerning this clonotype itself: A much more abundant neighbour one base away suggests this may be a read error. The V call is TRBV4-1, the J call TRBJ2-1; 7 bases are shared with TRBD1. CDR1 MGHRA and CDR2 YSYEKL come from the germline V gene. The length of the CDR3 is 13 residues. This CDR3 reads CAGSQDRVNEQFF. The CDR3 nucleotides read TGCGCCGGCAGCCAAGACAGGGTTAATGAGCAGTTCTTC.

This clonotype was seen more than once but under ten times. Likely a read error: the CDR3 ends without its conserved phenylalanine or tryptophan. This rearrangement joins TRBV6-5 to TRBJ1-5; D gene ambiguous. The germline V and J ends were trimmed by 2 bases and 4 bases, with 6 bases remaining between them. The CDR3 extends over 13 amino acids. Germline V gene data show CDR1 as MNHEY and CDR2 as SVGAGI. The DNA for the CDR3 is TGTGCCAGCAGTTACGGTCCTAATCAGCCCCAGCATTAT. Protein: CASSYGPNQPQHY.

On this clonotype: A junction end diverges from the germline sequence, so it may reflect a read error. This chain uses TRBV12-3 or TRBV12-4 with TRBJ2-7; 9 nucleotides match TRBD1. The CDR3 is 14 residues long. CDR3 region: CDSSLVGQGGEQYF. The DNA for the CDR3 is TGTGACAGCAGTTTAGTGGGACAGGGAGGCGAGCAGTACTTC.

The chain employs TRBV30 and TRBJ2-7; 7 nucleotides match TRBD1. The V segment lost 5 bases and the J segment 3 bases; nucleotides outside the gene matches: 4. CDR3 length equals 12 residues. CDR1 is GTSNPN and CDR2 is SVGIG in the germline V gene (reference sequence). CDR3 nucleotide sequence: TGTGCCTGGGGGAGACAGGGCTACGAGCAGTACTTC. This gives the protein CAWGRQGYEQYF.